This T cell receptor beta chain emerged from a study of cytomegalovirus exposure and HLA in healthy donors. The data were produced by immunoSEQ multiplex PCR, yet TCRdb's version contains in-frame clones alone and is incomplete. The data contain 160,000 or so clones, around nine tenths of them seen just once; the ten biggest clones take up roughly 1.4%. A word on this clone: Its antigen is unknown.

Study-level results: Subsequent analysis of the roughly 120 validation repertoires found a tendency for first-cohort TCR clusters to co-occur.

Trimming took off 5 bases at V and 7 bases at J, with 14 bases between the two ends. The CDR3 loop spans 13 amino acids. CDR1 LGHNT and CDR2 FRNRAP come from the germline V gene. The sequencing input was PBMCs. V and J are TRBV12-5 and TRBJ1-2; D is perhaps TRBD1 (6 bases). The source of this sequence is a woman in her twenties or thirties in good health and CMV-seronegative. CDR3 in amino acids: CASGRTDPGGYTF. Written as DNA, the CDR3 is TGTGCTAGTGGTCGGACAGACCCGGGTGGCTACACCTTC.